This T cell receptor (beta chain) was identified in a study of T cell changes during pregnancy in multiple sclerosis. The CDR3 sequence is 16 residues long. Germline CDR1 and CDR2: SGDLS and YYNGEE. The junction had 11 bases not matched to a gene; V was cut back by 2 bases and J by 5 bases. Produced via immunoSEQ multiplex PCR; TCRdb's table is partial and in-frame only. The sample has about 34,000 clones; roughly nine tenths are singletons. The rearrangement links TRBV9 to TRBJ2-3; 7 nucleotides align to TRBD2. The input for sequencing was CD8+ T cells from peripheral blood mononuclear cells, taken after pregnancy. The origin of this receptor is a female donor with multiple sclerosis, enrolled in a pregnancy study. The CDR3 loop reads CASSVAGTTSGDTQYF. The CDR3 DNA reads as TGTGCCAGCAGCGTTGCCGGGACTACCTCCGGAGATACGCAGTATTTT.